Presented here are 5 T cell receptor beta chains from one specimen sequenced in a study of shared clonotypes between healthy human individuals (dated by TCRdb to about 2020). Library preparation was by the immunoSEQ multiplex PCR assay. Held by TCRdb, this immuneACCESS table contains in-frame sequences only and omits some clones. Under half of the omission traces to an unresolved V gene where checked; the cause of the rest is unknown. Recorded for this sample are some 490,000 clones; more than 75% of them occurred a single time. More than 10% of the sample rests with the top ten. Input material: PBMCs. Receptors originate from a woman aged 40 to 50 in good health. Some clones in this sample may be carry-over from other donors' samples.

This chain links TRBV25-1 with TRBJ2-7; weak D call: TRBD1 (6 bases). Trimming cost V 8 bases and J 5 bases, with 19 bases left between them. In germline, CDR1 is MGHDK, CDR2 SYGVNS. This CDR3 is 14 amino acids long. This chain's CDR3 is CASEIEGVPHEQYF. In DNA form, the CDR3 reads TGTGCCAGCGAAATAGAGGGGGTTCCCCACGAGCAGTACTTC.

The chain is built from TRBV11-2 and TRBJ2-5; possible D gene TRBD2, 7 bases. The V and J ends lost 2 bases and 4 bases respectively, with 11 bases between them. The CDR3 is 14 amino acids. Looked up from germline, CDR1 is SGHAT and CDR2 is FQNNGV. CDR3 sequence: CASSLRGGGETQYF. As DNA, the CDR3 is TGTGCCAGCAGCTTAAGGGGGGGCGGAGAGACCCAGTACTTC.

This clone was seen just once. The DNA of the CDR3 is TGTGCCAGCAGTGACCCCGGGGGCGGGGGTCAGCCCCAGCATTTT. Amino acid sequence: CASSDPGGGGQPQHF. The rearrangement links TRBV6-1 to TRBJ1-5, with D possibly TRBD1 on 6 matching bases. Germline CDR1 and CDR2: MNHNS and SASEGT. V dropped 3 bases and J dropped 6 bases, with 15 bases sitting between them. The CDR3 sequence is 15 residues long.

The chain has TRBV4-2 and TRBJ2-7; D may be TRBD1 or TRBD2 (5 bases each). This CDR3 comprises 15 residues. Between the trimmed V and J ends, which lost 0 bases and 0 bases, there was a span of 9 bases. Germline V gene data show CDR1 as LGHNA and CDR2 as YNFKEQ. The chain's CDR3 is CASSQDEGSSYEQYF. The CDR3 DNA follows: TGTGCCAGCAGCCAAGATGAGGGGAGCTCCTACGAGCAGTACTTC.

The gene calls are TRBV19 and TRBJ2-3; D is ambiguous. CDR3 length: 13 residues. Deletions cut 9 bases from V and 0 bases from J, with 10 bases between. Germline V CDR1 and CDR2: LNHDA, SQIVND (reference sequence). CDR3 residues: CASGDTSTDTQYF. The CDR3 nucleotides read TGTGCCAGCGGAGACACTAGCACAGATACGCAGTATTTT.